What follows are 32 T cell receptor beta chains derived from one specimen sequenced in a study of shared clonotypes between healthy human individuals (dated by TCRdb to the early 2020s). Receptor libraries were prepared by the immunoSEQ multiplex PCR assay. In its TCRdb copy, this immuneACCESS table keeps in-frame sequences only and misses some clones. Where compared with another copy, unresolved V genes explain less than half of these, and the others have no known cause. For this sample there are 550,000 to 800,000 clones; 90% appear just once. The top ten clones comprise about a third of the sample. The sample taken for sequencing was memory CD8+ T cells from PBMCs. The cell subset or site label of this sample denotes: CD45RO+ cells pooled with CCR7-negative TemRA cells. Source of these receptors: a young man in good health. Some clones in this sample may be carry-over from other donors' samples.

The V and J genes are TRBV6-5 and TRBJ2-7; 8 nucleotides match TRBD2. The CDR3 has 15 amino acids. The J segment lost 6 bases and the V segment lost 5 bases, leaving 12 bases of the junction unmatched. The germline gives CDR1 MNHEY, CDR2 SVGAGI. In DNA form, the CDR3 reads TGTGCCAGCAGTACCGGTTGGTCTAGCGGGCGCGAGCAGTACTTC. Its translation is CASSTGWSSGREQYF.

The chain couples TRBV9 to TRBJ2-7; the D call may be TRBD1 or TRBD2 (5 bases each). The V gene lost 4 bases and the J gene lost 6 bases, with 17 bases spanning the gap. The germline CDR1 and CDR2 sequences are SGDLS and YYNGEE. The CDR3 runs to 14 residues. The CDR3: CASSPPGDPGEQYF. Here the CDR3 DNA reads TGTGCCAGCAGCCCCCCTGGGGACCCAGGCGAGCAGTACTTC.

This clone was recorded once. This chain joins TRBV9 and TRBJ2-6; D possibly uses TRBD1 or TRBD2 (5 bases each). CDR3 length equals 17 residues. The V gene lost 1 base and the J gene lost 0 bases, with 11 bases spanning the gap. Looked up from germline, CDR1 is SGDLS and CDR2 is YYNGEE. CDR3 loop: CASSVSVGTSGANVLTF. The CDR3 DNA reads as TGTGCCAGCAGCGTAAGCGTAGGGACCTCTGGGGCCAACGTCCTGACTTTC.

V gene TRBV27 combines with J gene TRBJ2-1, with 11 nucleotides matching TRBD2. The CDR3 length is 16 residues. The germline CDR1 and CDR2 sequences are MNHEY and SMNVEV (reference sequence). V dropped 5 bases and J dropped 1; count of bases not matched to a gene: 4. CDR3 protein: CASSPGTSGSYNEQFF. CDR3 DNA sequence: TGTGCCAGCAGTCCAGGGACTAGCGGATCCTACAATGAGCAGTTCTTC.

This clone was recorded only once. This chain uses TRBV5-8 with TRBJ1-5; 10 bases fit TRBD1. The germline gives CDR1 SGHTS, CDR2 YDEGEE. The J segment lost 6 bases and the V segment lost 3 bases, leaving 12 bases of the junction unmatched. The CDR3 runs 17 residues. The CDR3 reads CASSYLRDRGSSQPQHF. As DNA, the CDR3 is TGTGCCAGCAGCTACCTCCGGGACAGGGGTTCAAGTCAGCCCCAGCATTTT.

The J gene is TRBJ1-5, the V gene TRBV2; no firm D call. V dropped 0 bases and J dropped 2 bases, with 11 bases sitting between them. Germline CDR1 and CDR2: SNHLY and FYNNEI. The CDR3 totals 16 residues. The CDR3 is CASSEALWEGNQPQHF. As DNA, the CDR3 is TGTGCCAGCAGTGAAGCGCTGTGGGAGGGCAATCAGCCCCAGCATTTT.

This sequence joins TRBV9 and TRBJ1-1; TRBD1 agrees at 8 bases. V shed 0 bases, J shed 0 bases, and the junction held 4 bases outside the gene matches. The CDR3 extends over 16 amino acids. CDR1 is SGDLS, CDR2 YYNGEE, per germline. DNA of the CDR3: TGTGCCAGCAGCGTAGGGACAGGGAACCTGAACACTGAAGCTTTCTTT. Residues: CASSVGTGNLNTEAFF.

The gene calls are TRBV4-1 and TRBJ2-1, with D possibly TRBD2 on 6 matching bases. Germline V gives CDR1 MGHRA, CDR2 YSYEKL. This CDR3 is built from 17 residues. V was pared by 2 bases and J by 3 bases, with 17 bases between. CDR3 coding DNA: TGCGCCAGCAGCCAACCCCCCCCTAGCGAGAGCTACAATGAGCAGTTCTTC. Residues: CASSQPPPSESYNEQFF.

This chain uses TRBV5-6 with TRBJ1-5, with no clear D. Trimming cost V 0 bases and J 6 bases, with 13 bases left between them. Germline CDR1 reads SGHDT; CDR2 reads YYEEEE. The CDR3 consists of 15 residues. The DNA for the CDR3 is TGTGCCAGCAGCTTGGCTAGGGATCCGGGTCAGCCCCAGCATTTT. Translating gives CASSLARDPGQPQHF. Full variable domain (rest looked up from reference TRBV5-6 and TRBJ1-5): DAGVTQSPTHLIKTRGQQVTLRCSPKSGHDTVSWYQQALGQGPQFIFQYYEEEERQRGNFPDRFSGHQFPNYSSELNVNALLLGDSALYLCASSLARDPGQPQHFGDGTRLSIL.

The chain recombines TRBV11-2 with TRBJ2-7; perhaps TRBD2 as D (9 bases). V lost 5 bases and J lost 6, with 26 bases in between. The germline gives CDR1 SGHAT, CDR2 FQNNGV. This CDR3 spans 17 amino acids. This CDR3 reads CASSPWPSGTRGLEQYF. CDR3 nucleotide sequence: TGTGCCAGCAGCCCCTGGCCTAGCGGGACCAGGGGGCTCGAGCAGTACTTC.

This chain joins TRBV28 and TRBJ2-7, with TRBD2 identical over 7 bases. Germline lookup yields CDR1 MDHEN and CDR2 SYDVKM. The CDR3 has 14 residues. V was pared by 6 bases and J by 3 bases, with 8 bases of the junction left unmatched. The CDR3 protein is CASRGGTTVYEQYF. CDR3 bases: TGTGCCAGCAGGGGGGGGACTACGGTCTACGAGCAGTACTTC.

V gene TRBV2 combines with J gene TRBJ1-5, with a tentative D call TRBD1 (6 bases). Germline V gene sequence: CDR1 SNHLY, CDR2 FYNNEI. The CDR3 covers 14 residues. V lost 4 bases to trimming and J lost 5 bases, with 12 bases between them. CDR3 nucleotide sequence: TGTGCCAGCAGTGTGGACAGTCGGCATCAGCCCCAGCATTTT. It codes for CASSVDSRHQPQHF.

The V and J genes are TRBV6-5 and TRBJ1-5; a possible D gene is TRBD1 (6 bases). V lost 2 bases, J lost 5 bases, and 7 bases lay in between. Germline V gene data show CDR1 as MNHEY and CDR2 as SVGAGI. The CDR3 consists of 13 residues. The CDR3 DNA is TGTGCCAGCAGTTACGGGGGCCATCAGCCCCAGCATTTT. Translation: CASSYGGHQPQHF.

This rearrangement joins TRBV12-5 to TRBJ1-1; 8 positions match TRBD1. This CDR3 region has 15 residues. The V gene end was trimmed by 6 bases and the J gene end by 7 bases; junction bases not matched to a gene: 13. Per the germline V gene, CDR1 is LGHNT and CDR2 is FRNRAP. This chain's CDR3 is CASGQSGGDRGEAFF. CDR3 nucleotide sequence: TGTGCTAGTGGCCAGTCAGGGGGCGATCGGGGTGAAGCTTTCTTT.

This clone was seen more than once but under ten times. The chain couples TRBV7-8 to TRBJ1-3; D perhaps matches TRBD1 (5 bases). The germline CDR1 and CDR2 sequences are SGHVS and FQNEAQ. The ends were cut back, 5 bases at V and 4 bases at J, with 21 bases in the middle. This CDR3 is built from 17 residues. CDR3 nucleotides: TGTGCCAGCAGCACGAGAGCAAATCAGGGTTCCGGAAACACCATATATTTT. It yields the protein CASSTRANQGSGNTIYF.

CDR3 bases: TGTGCCAGTAGTCTTGGGACAGAGGAGCAGTACTTC. As protein: CASSLGTEEQYF. The chain couples TRBV19 to TRBJ2-7, with 7 bases that match TRBD1. J gave up 7 bases and V 5 bases, and 5 bases lay outside the gene matches. The CDR3 has 12 amino acids. Germline V CDR1 and CDR2: LNHDA, SQIVND (reference sequence).

The chain is built from TRBV7-9 and TRBJ2-7; weak D call: TRBD1 (6 bases). V lost 5 bases and J lost 5, with 10 bases in between. The CDR3 has 12 residues. Germline V gene sequence: CDR1 SEHNR, CDR2 FQNEAQ (reference sequence). The CDR3 DNA is TGTGCCAGCAGCCTCACAGGGCACGAGCAGTACTTC. As protein: CASSLTGHEQYF.

For the CDR3, the DNA is TGTGCCAGCAGTTTATTTGGCGTGGGACTAGCGGGAGAAAATGAGCAGTTCTTC. It yields the protein CASSLFGVGLAGENEQFF. The chain links TRBV27 to TRBJ2-1; TRBD2 agrees at 14 bases. This CDR3 contains 18 residues. The germline CDR1 and CDR2 sequences are MNHEY and SMNVEV (reference sequence). Germline trimming cut 1 base from V and 7 bases from J; bases unmatched to any gene: 9.

The chain combines TRBV7-9 with TRBJ2-1, with D possibly being TRBD1 or TRBD2 (5 bases each). The V gene lost 3 bases and the J gene lost 4 bases, with 16 bases spanning the gap. Per germline, CDR1 SEHNR and CDR2 FQNEAQ (reference sequence). The CDR3 has 16 residues. The CDR3 region is CASSFPGGTVYNEQFF. The CDR3 region has the DNA TGTGCCAGCAGCTTCCCTGGGGGAACCGTATACAATGAGCAGTTCTTC.

The count of this clone is one. The chain employs TRBV2 and TRBJ2-3; 10 bases are a match to TRBD2. Trimming cost V 7 bases and J 5 bases; bases outside gene matches: 12. CDR3 length: 16 residues. Germline V lookup: CDR1 SNHLY, CDR2 FYNNEI. The CDR3 loop reads CASKAVASGSKDTQYF. The DNA of the CDR3 is TGTGCCAGCAAGGCCGTCGCTAGCGGGAGTAAAGATACGCAGTATTTT.

The rearrangement links TRBV4-3 to TRBJ2-7; TRBD1 matches 10 bases. Trimming removed 4 bases from V and 1 base from J; junction bases left unmatched: 19. The germline V gene has CDR1 LGHNA and CDR2 YSLEER. There are 20 residues in the CDR3. The CDR3 region is CASSPQVGQGRPLSSYEQYF. As DNA, the CDR3 is TGCGCCAGCAGCCCCCAGGTGGGACAGGGGAGGCCTCTTTCTTCCTACGAGCAGTACTTC.

This clone was detected many times. The chain employs TRBV19 and TRBJ2-1, with 9 bases lining up with TRBD1. Germline V gene lookup returns CDR1 LNHDA and CDR2 SQIVND (reference sequence). The junction had 6 bases not matched to a gene; V was cut back by 6 bases and J by 6 bases. The CDR3 runs to 14 residues. The CDR3 DNA follows: TGTGCCAGTAGGAATACAGGGGGCATCAATGAGCAGTTCTTC. Protein product: CASRNTGGINEQFF. The variable domain in full, with the rest retrieved from reference TRBV19 and TRBJ2-1, is DGGITQSPKYLFRKEGQNVTLSCEQNLNHDAMYWYRQDPGQGLRLIYYSQIVNDFQKGDIAEGYSVSREKKESFPLTVTSAQKNPTAFYLCASRNTGGINEQFFGPGTRLTVL.

The CDR3 coding sequence is TGTGCCAGCAGCCCGAAGGGGAAGCGGGGCACCGGGGAGCTGTTTTTT. It is translated as CASSPKGKRGTGELFF. The chain carries TRBV7-2 and TRBJ2-2; 7 nucleotides agree with TRBD2. The CDR3 sequence is 16 residues long. Trimming took 5 bases from V and 4 from J; bases not matched to a gene: 10. CDR1 SGHTA and CDR2 FQGNSA come from the germline V gene.

The genes are TRBV27 and TRBJ2-7; 9 positions match TRBD2. V dropped 5 bases and J dropped 2; count of bases not matched to a gene: 7. The germline V gene encodes CDR1 MNHEY and CDR2 SMNVEV (reference sequence). The CDR3 covers 15 residues. The CDR3 DNA reads as TGTGCCAGCAGTCCACGGACTAGCGAGACCTACGAGCAGTACTTC. Its translation: CASSPRTSETYEQYF.

This rearrangement joins TRBV5-1 to TRBJ2-1; a weak D match, TRBD1 (6 bases). The CDR3 contains 14 residues. Trimming removed 4 bases at V and 2 bases at J, with 10 bases between. The germline gives CDR1 SGHRS, CDR2 YFSETQ. The CDR3 nucleotides are TGCGCCAGCAGCCCGACAGGACCCTACAATGAGCAGTTCTTC. Protein product: CASSPTGPYNEQFF.

A note on this clone: Other DNA sequences from this sample encode an identical CDR3 as well. V and J are TRBV5-1 and TRBJ1-1; TRBD1 agrees at 7 bases. Trimming at V came to 0 bases and at J to 0 bases, leaving 2 bases not matched to a gene. This CDR3 has 15 residues. Looked up from germline, CDR1 is SGHRS and CDR2 is YFSETQ. DNA of the CDR3: TGCGCCAGCAGCTTGGCACAGGGGATGAACACTGAAGCTTTCTTT. This codes for CASSLAQGMNTEAFF.

The CDR3 region has the DNA TGTGCCAGCAGCCGGTTCGGGGGAAGGATAACCTACGAGCAGTACTTC. Its translation is CASSRFGGRITYEQYF. The rearrangement joins TRBV7-2 to TRBJ2-7; tentative D call: TRBD2 (6 bases). Trimming shortened V by 5 bases and J by 2 bases, and 19 bases separated the two germline ends. Germline assignment: CDR1 SGHTA and CDR2 FQGNSA. The CDR3 totals 16 residues.

Remarks on this clone: The same CDR3 arises from other DNA sequences in this sample as well. The rearrangement joins TRBV20-1 to TRBJ2-7, with a tentative D call TRBD2 (5 bases). V lost 3 bases, J lost 3 bases, and 6 bases lay in between. Germline V lookup: CDR1 DFQATT, CDR2 SNEGSKA (reference sequence). The CDR3 has 11 amino acids. In nucleotides, the CDR3 is TGCAGTGCTAGTCGGGGCTACGAGCAGTACTTC. Protein product: CSASRGYEQYF.

The CDR3, as DNA: TGCGCCAGCAGCCGCACAATCGAAAGGGCGGACACCGGGGAGCTGTTTTTT. This encodes CASSRTIERADTGELFF. V is TRBV4-1 and J is TRBJ2-2; D unclear. In germline, CDR1 is MGHRA, CDR2 YSYEKL. The CDR3 totals 17 residues. Trimming shortened V by 4 bases and J by 3 bases, and 18 bases separated the two germline ends.

This clone has only one observation. The J gene is TRBJ2-7, the V gene TRBV6-5; D perhaps matches TRBD2 (6 bases). The germline gives CDR1 MNHEY, CDR2 SVGAGI. Between the trimmed V and J ends, which lost 5 bases and 0 bases, there was a span of 14 bases. The CDR3 consists of 15 residues. CDR3 sequence: CASSPRLDSSYEQYF. For the CDR3, the DNA is TGTGCCAGCAGTCCCCGACTAGACAGCTCCTACGAGCAGTACTTC.

The chain is built from TRBV28 and TRBJ2-1; D call uncertain. The CDR3 spans 14 residues. CDR1 is MDHEN, CDR2 SYDVKM, per germline. The ends were cut back, 3 bases at V and 2 bases at J, with 8 bases in the middle. The CDR3 nucleotides read TGTGCCAGCAGTTTCGAGGCAGCCTACAATGAGCAGTTCTTC. Its protein product is CASSFEAAYNEQFF. Drawing the rest from reference TRBV28 and TRBJ2-1, the complete variable domain is DVKVTQSSRYLVKRTGEKVFLECVQDMDHENMFWYRQDPGLGLRLIYFSYDVKMKEKGDIPEGYSVSREKKERFSLILESASTNQTSMYLCASSFEAAYNEQFFGPGTRLTVL.

This clone was found a few times. This chain uses TRBV9 with TRBJ2-2; tentative D call: TRBD2 (5 bases). With 4 bases removed from V and 7 bases from J, the gap between germline ends came to 8 bases. CDR3 length equals 12 residues. The germline V gene has CDR1 SGDLS and CDR2 YYNGEE. The CDR3 here is CASSPRGGELFF. In nucleotides, the CDR3 is TGTGCCAGCAGCCCTCGGGGCGGGGAGCTGTTTTTT.